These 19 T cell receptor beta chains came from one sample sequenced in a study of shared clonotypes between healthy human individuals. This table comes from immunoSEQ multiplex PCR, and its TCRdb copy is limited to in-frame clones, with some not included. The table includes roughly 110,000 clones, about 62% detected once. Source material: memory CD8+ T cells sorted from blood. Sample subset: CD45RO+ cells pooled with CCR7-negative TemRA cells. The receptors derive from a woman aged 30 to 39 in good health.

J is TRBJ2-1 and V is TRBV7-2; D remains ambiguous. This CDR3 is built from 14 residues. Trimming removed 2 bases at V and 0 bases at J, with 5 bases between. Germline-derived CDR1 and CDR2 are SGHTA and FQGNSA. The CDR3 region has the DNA TGTGCCAGCAGCTTATCAAGCTCCTACAATGAGCAGTTCTTC. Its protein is CASSLSSSYNEQFF.

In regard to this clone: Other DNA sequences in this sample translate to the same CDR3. The CDR3 region is CASSVGGSQETQYF. The DNA for the CDR3 is TGTGCCAGCAGCGTAGGGGGTAGCCAAGAGACCCAGTACTTC. This chain links TRBV9 with TRBJ2-5; no clear D gene. The CDR3 is made up of 14 amino acids. V was clipped by 0 bases and J by 1 base, with 7 bases between them. In germline, CDR1 is SGDLS, CDR2 YYNGEE.

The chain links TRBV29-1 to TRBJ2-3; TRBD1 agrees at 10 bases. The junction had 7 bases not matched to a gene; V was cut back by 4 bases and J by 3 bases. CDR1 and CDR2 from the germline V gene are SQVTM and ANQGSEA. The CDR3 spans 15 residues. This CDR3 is CSVGVSDRGTDTQYF. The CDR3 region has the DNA TGCAGCGTTGGAGTGTCGGACAGGGGGACAGATACGCAGTATTTT.

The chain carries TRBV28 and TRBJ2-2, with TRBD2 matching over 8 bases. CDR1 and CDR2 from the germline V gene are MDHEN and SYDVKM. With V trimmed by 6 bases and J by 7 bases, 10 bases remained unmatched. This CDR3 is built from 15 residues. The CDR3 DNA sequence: TGTGCCAGCAGCTCAGGGACTAGAGAGTACGGGGAGCTGTTTTTT. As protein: CASSSGTREYGELFF.

CDR3 in DNA: TGTGCCAGCAGCCATCGGCTAGGGACTGAGCAGTTCTTC. Its translation is CASSHRLGTEQFF. The chain combines TRBV14 with TRBJ2-1, with D perhaps being TRBD1 or TRBD2 (5 bases each). CDR3 size: 13 residues. Trimming left V 3 bases short and J 9 bases short, with 12 bases between. Germline V gene lookup returns CDR1 SGHDN and CDR2 FVKESK.

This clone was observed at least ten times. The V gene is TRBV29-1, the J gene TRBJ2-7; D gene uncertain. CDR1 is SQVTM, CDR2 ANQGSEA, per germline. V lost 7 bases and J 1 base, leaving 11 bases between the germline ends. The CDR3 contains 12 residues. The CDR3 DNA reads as TGCAGCGCTTTGGGTTGGTCCTACGAGCAGTACTTC. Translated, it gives CSALGWSYEQYF.

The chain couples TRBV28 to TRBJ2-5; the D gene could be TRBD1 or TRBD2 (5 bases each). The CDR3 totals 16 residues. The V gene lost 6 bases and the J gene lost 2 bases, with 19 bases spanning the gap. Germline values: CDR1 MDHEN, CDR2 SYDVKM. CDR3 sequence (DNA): TGTGCCAGCAGCTCTTGGCTCGAGGGGAGTCAAGAGACCCAGTACTTC. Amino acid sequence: CASSSWLEGSQETQYF.

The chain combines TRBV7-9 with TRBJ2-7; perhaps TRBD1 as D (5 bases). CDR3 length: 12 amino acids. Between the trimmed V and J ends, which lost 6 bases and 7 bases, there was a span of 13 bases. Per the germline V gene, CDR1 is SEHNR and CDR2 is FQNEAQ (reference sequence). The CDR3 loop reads CASSPRQTEQYF. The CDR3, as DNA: TGTGCCAGCAGTCCCCGACAGACAGAGCAGTACTTC.

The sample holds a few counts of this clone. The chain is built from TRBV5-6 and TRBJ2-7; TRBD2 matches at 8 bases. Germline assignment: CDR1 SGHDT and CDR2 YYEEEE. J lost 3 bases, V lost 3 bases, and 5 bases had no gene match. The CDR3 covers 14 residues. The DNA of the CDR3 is TGTGCCAGCAGCTGGGGGACTAGTTTCTACGAGCAGTACTTC. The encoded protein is CASSWGTSFYEQYF.

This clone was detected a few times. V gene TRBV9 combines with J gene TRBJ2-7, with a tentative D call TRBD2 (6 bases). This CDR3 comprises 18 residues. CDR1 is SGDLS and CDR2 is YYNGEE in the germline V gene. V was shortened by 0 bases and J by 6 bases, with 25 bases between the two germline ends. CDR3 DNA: TGTGCCAGCAGCGTAGGCATAACCCGGGACTCCCTAGGCGGCGAGCAGTACTTC. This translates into CASSVGITRDSLGGEQYF. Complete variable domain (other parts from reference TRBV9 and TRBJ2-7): DSGVTQTPKHLITATGQRVTLRCSPRSGDLSVYWYQQSLDQGLQFLIQYYNGEERAKGNILERFSAQQFPDLHSELNLSSLELGDSALYFCASSVGITRDSLGGEQYFGPGTRLTVT.

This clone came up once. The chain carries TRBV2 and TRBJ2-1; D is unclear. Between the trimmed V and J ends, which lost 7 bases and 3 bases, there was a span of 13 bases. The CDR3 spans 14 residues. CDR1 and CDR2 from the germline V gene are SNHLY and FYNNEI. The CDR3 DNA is TGTGCCAGCACCTGGATGGGCGGCTACAATGAGCAGTTCTTC. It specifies CASTWMGGYNEQFF.

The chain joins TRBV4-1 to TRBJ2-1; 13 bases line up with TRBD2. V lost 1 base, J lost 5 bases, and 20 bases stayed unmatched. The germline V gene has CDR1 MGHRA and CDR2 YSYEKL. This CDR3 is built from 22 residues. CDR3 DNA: TGCGCCAGCAGCCAAGCCCGGTTCTCTTTGTCTGGACTAGCGGGAGTAGACAATGAGCAGTTCTTC. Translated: CASSQARFSLSGLAGVDNEQFF.

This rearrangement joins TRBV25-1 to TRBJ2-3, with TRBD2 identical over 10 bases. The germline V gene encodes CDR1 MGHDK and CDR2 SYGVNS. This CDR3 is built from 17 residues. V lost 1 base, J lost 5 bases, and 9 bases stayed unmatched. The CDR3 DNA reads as TGTGCCAGCAGTGAATCAAAAGCTAGCGGGGGTCGAGATACGCAGTATTTT. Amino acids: CASSESKASGGRDTQYF.

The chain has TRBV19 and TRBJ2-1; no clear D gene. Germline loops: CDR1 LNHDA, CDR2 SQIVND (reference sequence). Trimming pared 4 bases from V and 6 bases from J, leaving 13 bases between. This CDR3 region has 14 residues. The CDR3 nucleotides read TGTGCCAGTAGTAGCCAACGGCCGTCCAATGAGCAGTTCTTC. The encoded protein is CASSSQRPSNEQFF.

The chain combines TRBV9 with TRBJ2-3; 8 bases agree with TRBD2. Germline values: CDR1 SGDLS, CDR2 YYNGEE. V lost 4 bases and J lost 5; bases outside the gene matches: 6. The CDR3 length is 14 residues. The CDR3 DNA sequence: TGTGCCAGCAGCCGTAGCGGGAAGGAAGATACGCAGTATTTT. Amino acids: CASSRSGKEDTQYF.

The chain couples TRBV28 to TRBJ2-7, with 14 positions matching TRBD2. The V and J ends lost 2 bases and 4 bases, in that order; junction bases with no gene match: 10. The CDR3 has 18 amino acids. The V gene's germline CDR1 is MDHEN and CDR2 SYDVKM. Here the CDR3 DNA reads TGTGCCAGCAGTTTAACCCTGACTAGCGGGAGGGCCAAATACGAGCAGTACTTC. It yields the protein CASSLTLTSGRAKYEQYF.

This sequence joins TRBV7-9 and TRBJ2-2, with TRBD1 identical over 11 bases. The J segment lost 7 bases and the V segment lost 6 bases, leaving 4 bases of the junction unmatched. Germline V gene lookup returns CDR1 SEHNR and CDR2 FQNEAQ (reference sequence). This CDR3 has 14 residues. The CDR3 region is CASRPGQGVGELFF. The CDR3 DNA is TGTGCCAGCAGACCGGGACAGGGGGTCGGGGAGCTGTTTTTT.

CDR3 loop: CASSQENWQNEQFF. CDR3 in DNA: TGTGCCAGCAGCCAAGAAAACTGGCAGAATGAGCAGTTCTTC. J is TRBJ2-1 and V is TRBV4-2; D call uncertain. The CDR3 sequence is 14 residues long. Trimming left V 0 bases short and J 7 bases short, with 10 bases between. From germline, CDR1 is LGHNA and CDR2 YNFKEQ.

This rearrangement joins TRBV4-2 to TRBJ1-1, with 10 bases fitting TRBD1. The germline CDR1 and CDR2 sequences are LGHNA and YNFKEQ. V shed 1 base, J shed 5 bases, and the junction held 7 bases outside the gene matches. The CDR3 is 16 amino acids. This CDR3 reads CASSQVGTGDRTEAFF. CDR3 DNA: TGTGCCAGCAGCCAAGTGGGGACAGGGGATAGGACTGAAGCTTTCTTT.